The T cell receptor beta chain under discussion was sequenced for a study of PD-L1 blockade in urothelial cancer. About the research overall: Patients commenced atezolizumab in the mid-2010s, and it was given at 1,200 mg intravenously every 3 weeks. Each participant's history included 0 to 3 prior chemotherapy regimens.

Synthetic analogs of TCR templates were spiked into every PCR. Profiling relied on immunoSEQ multiplex PCR, and the TCRdb table lists in-frame clones only, not all of them. The repertoire holds around 110,000 clones, around 88% seen once, with 1.7% in the top ten. CDR3 size: 11 residues. Germline V gives CDR1 SQVTM, CDR2 ANQGSEA. V lost 3 bases to trimming and J lost 6 bases, with 8 bases between them. Time point reported: peripheral blood 6 weeks after treatment start. The diagnosis in patients was locally advanced or metastatic urothelial carcinoma. The material sequenced was PBMCs, taken around atezolizumab (anti-PD-L1) treatment. This TCR derives from a man aged 55 to 70 with urothelial cancer. The chain is built from TRBV29-1 and TRBJ1-2; D uncertain. The CDR3 sequence is CSVEQTDGYTF. DNA of the CDR3: TGCAGCGTTGAGCAGACTGATGGCTACACCTTC.